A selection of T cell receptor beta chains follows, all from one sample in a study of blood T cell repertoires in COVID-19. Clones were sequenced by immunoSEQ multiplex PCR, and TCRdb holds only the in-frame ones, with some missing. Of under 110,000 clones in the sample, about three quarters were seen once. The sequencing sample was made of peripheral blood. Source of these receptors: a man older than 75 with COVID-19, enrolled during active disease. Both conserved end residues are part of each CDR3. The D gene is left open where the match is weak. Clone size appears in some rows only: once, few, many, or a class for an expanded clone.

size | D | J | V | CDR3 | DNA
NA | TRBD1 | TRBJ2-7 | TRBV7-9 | CASSLDPPTGTGYEQYF | TGTGCCAGCAGCTTAGATCCCCCGACAGGGACGGGGTACGAGCAGTACTTC
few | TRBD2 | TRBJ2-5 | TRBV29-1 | CSVSTSGSLETQYF | TGCAGCGTTTCTACTAGCGGGAGTTTGGAGACCCAGTACTTC
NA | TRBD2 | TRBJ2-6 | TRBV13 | CASSVLARLAGANVLTF | TGTGCCAGCAGCGTACTAGCGCGCCTCGCCGGGGCCAACGTCCTGACTTTC
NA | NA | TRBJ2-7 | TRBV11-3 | CASSLPPGRREQYF | TGTGCCAGCAGCTTACCCCCAGGGAGGCGCGAGCAGTACTTC
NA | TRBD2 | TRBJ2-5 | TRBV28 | CASGRIAETQYF | TGCGCTAGCGGGCGAATTGCTGAGACCCAGTACTTC
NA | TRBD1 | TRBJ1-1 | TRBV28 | CASSRTGSDSEAFF | TGTGCCAGCAGTAGGACAGGGAGCGACAGTGAAGCTTTCTTT
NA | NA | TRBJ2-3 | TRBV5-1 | CASSLESTQTDTQYF | TGCGCCAGCAGCTTGGAATCCACCCAGACAGATACGCAGTATTTT
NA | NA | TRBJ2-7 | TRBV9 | CASSEAATSSYEQYF | TGTGCCAGCAGCGAAGCGGCCACGAGCTCCTACGAGCAGTACTTC
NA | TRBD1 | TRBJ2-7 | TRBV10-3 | CAISEGQGISYEQYF | TGTGCCATCAGCGAGGGACAGGGGATTTCCTACGAGCAGTACTTC
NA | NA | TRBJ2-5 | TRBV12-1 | CASPPASGNQETQYF | TGTGCCAGCCCTCCGGCTAGCGGGAACCAAGAGACCCAGTACTTC
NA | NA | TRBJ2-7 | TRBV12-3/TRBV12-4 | CASLVSAGEQYF | TGTGCCAGTCTAGTCTCCGCCGGGGAGCAGTACTTC
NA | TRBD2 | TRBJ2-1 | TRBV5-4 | CASSLLSGRANEQFF | TGTGCCAGCAGCTTACTTAGCGGGAGGGCAAATGAGCAGTTCTTC
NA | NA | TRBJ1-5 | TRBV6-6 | CASSAGRLNQPQHF | TGTGCCAGCAGTGCGGGACGGCTCAATCAGCCCCAGCATTTT
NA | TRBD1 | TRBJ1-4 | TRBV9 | CASSRTGANEKLFF | TGTGCCAGCAGCCGTACAGGGGCTAATGAAAAACTGTTTTTT
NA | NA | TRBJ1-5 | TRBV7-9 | CASSLGAGMLQPQHF | TGTGCCAGCAGCTTAGGGGCAGGGATGCTTCAGCCCCAGCATTTT
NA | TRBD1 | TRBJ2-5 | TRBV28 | CASSLPRTGGLETQYF | TGTGCCAGCAGTCTCCCCCGGACAGGGGGCTTAGAGACCCAGTACTTC
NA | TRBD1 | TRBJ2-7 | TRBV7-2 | CASSLGGAGGYEQYF | TGTGCCAGCAGCTTAGGGGGCGCAGGGGGCTACGAGCAGTACTTC
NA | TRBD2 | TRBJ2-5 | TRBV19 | CASSILAGSLETQYF | TGTGCCAGTAGTATTTTAGCGGGCTCCTTGGAGACCCAGTACTTC
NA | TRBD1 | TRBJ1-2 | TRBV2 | CASSVRDSYGYTF | TGTGCCAGCAGTGTAAGGGACAGCTATGGCTACACCTTC
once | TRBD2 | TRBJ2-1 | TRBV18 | CASSPSPGRQGEQFF | TGTGCCAGCTCACCGTCCCCCGGGAGGCAGGGTGAGCAGTTCTTC
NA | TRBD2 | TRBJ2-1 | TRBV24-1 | CATSDSGSGTSGYNEQFF | TGTGCCACCAGTGATAGCGGCTCCGGGACTAGCGGCTACAATGAGCAGTTCTTC
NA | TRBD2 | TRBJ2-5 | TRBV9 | CASSVEDLRGTSGSWETQYF | TGTGCCAGCAGCGTAGAGGACCTCCGTGGGACTAGCGGGAGTTGGGAGACCCAGTACTTC